The next 19 T cell receptor beta chains were all read from a single sample in a study of cytotoxic CD8 clonotypes in ibrutinib-treated CLL (dated by TCRdb to 2020 to 2022). Libraries were built with the immunoSEQ multiplex PCR assay. The source is immuneACCESS, and TCRdb retained only in-frame sequences with V and J called. Part of the clones is not carried over; for the studies checked, unresolved V genes explain less than half of this, and the remainder is unexplained. The sample table holds some 13,000 clones, of which around half were seen once. Jointly, the top ten make up 30% to 35% of the sample. The specimen comprised PBMCs, sampled at an approximately 22-month disease-progression time point, from a patient treated with ibrutinib. These receptors were collected from a human donor with chronic lymphocytic leukemia.

The chain links TRBV11-2 to TRBJ1-5; no definite D call. The length of the CDR3 is 15 residues. Germline CDR1 reads SGHAT; CDR2 reads FQNNGV. Trimming took off 0 bases at V and 3 bases at J, with 9 bases between the two ends. The CDR3 nucleotides are TGTGCCAGCAGCTTAGAGGCAGACACCAATCAGCCCCAGCATTTT. Protein sequence: CASSLEADTNQPQHF.

This clone appeared a few times. J is TRBJ2-5 and V is TRBV5-1; TRBD1 might be the D (5 bases). From germline, CDR1 is SGHRS and CDR2 YFSETQ. V gave up 4 bases and J gave up 4 bases, with 14 bases separating them. The CDR3 is 14 amino acids. The CDR3 DNA sequence: TGCGCCAGCAGCCTACAGGTCCTTAGAGAGACCCAGTACTTC. The encoded protein is CASSLQVLRETQYF.

This clone has more than one count but fewer than ten. The genes are TRBV5-4 and TRBJ1-1, with D perhaps matching TRBD1 (5 bases). V gave up 5 bases and J gave up 0 bases, with 14 bases separating them. CDR1 is SGHNT, CDR2 YYREEE, per germline (reference sequence). The CDR3 is 15 residues long. CDR3 protein: CASRPSGGLNTEAFF. CDR3 DNA sequence: TGTGCCAGCAGACCCTCGGGGGGGTTGAACACTGAAGCTTTCTTT.

The chain is built from TRBV12-5 and TRBJ2-3; tentatively, D is TRBD1 (6 bases). The V end lost 3 bases, the J end lost 2 bases, and 15 bases lay between the germline ends. Looked up from germline, CDR1 is LGHNT and CDR2 is FRNRAP. The CDR3 sequence is 16 residues long. The CDR3 loop is CASGLGQWRDTDTQYF. CDR3 in DNA: TGTGCTAGTGGTTTAGGACAGTGGCGTGACACAGATACGCAGTATTTT.

This chain joins TRBV11-2 and TRBJ1-4; D may be TRBD1 (5 bases). Germline V CDR1 and CDR2: SGHAT, FQNNGV. The V gene lost 1 base and the J gene lost 3 bases, with 6 bases spanning the gap. The CDR3 is made up of 14 amino acids. The DNA for the CDR3 is TGTGCCAGCAGCTTAGGGGGGGCTAATGAAAAACTGTTTTTT. Its translation is CASSLGGANEKLFF.

This clone was seen a handful of times. V is TRBV10-1 and J is TRBJ2-7; 8 bases are a match to TRBD2. Germline lookup yields CDR1 WNHNN and CDR2 SYGVQD (reference sequence). After removal of 3 bases from V and 6 bases from J, the junction contained 7 bases not matched to a gene. The CDR3 totals 14 residues. CDR3 sequence reads: CASSDHSGKGEQYF. In DNA form, the CDR3 reads TGCGCCAGCAGTGACCATAGCGGGAAGGGCGAGCAGTACTTC.

Here the CDR3 DNA reads TGTGCCAGCACCTCAGGGCCCGAAGCTTTCTTT. Translated: CASTSGPEAFF. This chain connects TRBV7-9 to TRBJ1-1; perhaps TRBD1 as D (5 bases). The germline V gene has CDR1 SEHNR and CDR2 FQNEAQ (reference sequence). Trimming stripped 7 bases from V and 8 bases from J, with 11 bases between. The CDR3 contains 11 residues. Looking up the rest from reference TRBV7-9 and TRBJ1-1 gives the full variable domain: DTGVSQNPRHKITKRGQNVTFRCDPISEHNRLYWYRQTLGQGPEFLTYFQNEAQLEKSRLLSDRFSAERPKGSFSTLEIQRTEQGDSAMYLCASTSGPEAFFGQGTRLTVV.

This clone came up a few times. The V and J genes are TRBV11-3 and TRBJ1-2; D gene unclear. The CDR3 has 13 amino acids. V was shortened by 2 bases and J by 4 bases, with 8 bases between the two germline ends. Looked up from germline, CDR1 is SGHNT and CDR2 is YENEEA. The CDR3 loop is CASSLPGGYGYTF. The CDR3 DNA follows: TGTGCCAGCAGCTTACCCGGAGGCTATGGCTACACCTTC.

The chain has TRBV7-2 and TRBJ2-3; weak D call: TRBD2 (6 bases). The CDR3 consists of 16 residues. Trimming cost V 3 bases and J 5 bases, with 18 bases left between them. Germline V gives CDR1 SGHTA, CDR2 FQGNSA. The CDR3 nucleotides read TGTGCCAGCAGCTTGGGACTCGTTCGAGTAGGAGATACGCAGTATTTT. Protein: CASSLGLVRVGDTQYF.

This clone has a single count. The V and J genes are TRBV5-1 and TRBJ2-7; 11 bases agree with TRBD1. Trimming cost V 5 bases and J 4 bases; bases outside gene matches: 5. The germline V gene has CDR1 SGHRS and CDR2 YFSETQ. CDR3 length equals 14 residues. The CDR3 sequence: CASSVGTGGYEQYF. CDR3 DNA sequence: TGCGCCAGCAGTGTCGGGACAGGGGGTTACGAGCAGTACTTC.

The chain recombines TRBV29-1 with TRBJ2-3; the match to TRBD2 covers 11 bases. Germline values: CDR1 SQVTM, CDR2 ANQGSEA. The J segment lost 0 bases and the V segment lost 7 bases, leaving 6 bases of the junction unmatched. The length of the CDR3 is 15 residues. CDR3: CSGLGTSGSTDTQYF. The DNA of the CDR3 is TGCAGCGGGTTGGGGACTAGCGGTAGCACAGATACGCAGTATTTT.

The chain combines TRBV7-9 with TRBJ2-7; D possibly corresponds to TRBD2 (8 bases). V lost 5 bases and J lost 0, with 23 bases in between. This CDR3 has 18 residues. Germline values: CDR1 SEHNR, CDR2 FQNEAQ (reference sequence). This CDR3 is CASSHPSGGGQSSYEQYF. DNA of the CDR3: TGTGCCAGCAGCCACCCTTCGGGAGGGGGACAGAGCTCCTACGAGCAGTACTTC.

Comment on this clone: One end of the junction varies from germline; a read error may be responsible. The chain uses TRBV7-7 and TRBJ2-5, with D possibly being TRBD1 or TRBD2 (5 bases each). CDR1 is SSHAT and CDR2 is FNYEAQ in the germline V gene (reference sequence). The CDR3 consists of 14 residues. The CDR3 nucleotides read TGTGCTAGCAGCCAGCCGGGACCACAAGAGACCCAGTACTTC. Its protein product is CASSQPGPQETQYF. Supplemented by reference TRBV7-7 and TRBJ2-5, the full variable domain reads GAGVSQSPRYKVTKRGQDVTLRCDPISSHATLYWYQQALGQGPEFLTYFNYEAQPDKSGLPSDRFSAERPEGSISTLTIQRTEQRDSAMYRCASSQPGPQETQYFGPGTRLLVL.

This clone occurred a few times. The chain couples TRBV2 to TRBJ1-5; 7 nucleotides line up with TRBD1. The trim removed 6 bases at V and 0 bases at J, leaving 5 bases unmatched. Germline V gene data show CDR1 as SNHLY and CDR2 as FYNNEI. The CDR3 runs to 15 residues. The CDR3 loop reads CASSVGQVSNQPQHF. For the CDR3, the DNA is TGTGCCAGCAGCGTAGGACAGGTTAGCAATCAGCCCCAGCATTTT.

The chain recombines TRBV27 with TRBJ2-7, with TRBD1 matching 7 bases. Looked up from germline, CDR1 is MNHEY and CDR2 is SMNVEV (reference sequence). J was trimmed by 0 bases and V by 2 bases; bases with no gene match: 7. This CDR3 spans 16 amino acids. This CDR3 reads CASSLRQGSNSYEQYF. CDR3 DNA sequence: TGTGCCAGCAGTTTACGACAGGGCTCAAACTCCTACGAGCAGTACTTC.

The chain joins TRBV10-3 to TRBJ1-1, with D uncertain. From germline, CDR1 is ENHRY and CDR2 SYGVKD. CDR3 length: 15 amino acids. The germline V and J ends were trimmed by 4 bases and 3 bases, with 15 bases remaining between them. The CDR3 loop reads CAISGGVRDDTEAFF. The CDR3 nucleotides read TGTGCCATCAGTGGGGGAGTGAGGGATGACACTGAAGCTTTCTTT.

This clone has a handful of counts. As DNA, the CDR3 is TGTGCCAGCAGCACACAAGGTTACTATGGCTACACCTTC. Translation: CASSTQGYYGYTF. The rearrangement links TRBV28 to TRBJ1-2; D gene unclear. In germline, CDR1 is MDHEN, CDR2 SYDVKM. V lost 6 bases and J lost 3, with 11 bases in between. This CDR3 has 13 residues.

The gene calls are TRBV29-1 and TRBJ2-7; tentatively, D is TRBD1 (7 bases). Trimming left V 5 bases short and J 3 bases short, with 17 bases between. The CDR3 extends over 14 amino acids. Germline CDR1 reads SQVTM; CDR2 reads ANQGSEA. The CDR3 spells CSVTSRDRGYEQYF. CDR3 coding DNA: TGCAGCGTTACATCGCGGGACAGAGGCTACGAGCAGTACTTC.

The chain uses TRBV30 and TRBJ2-7; no definite D call. Germline lookup yields CDR1 GTSNPN and CDR2 SVGIG (reference sequence). The V end was cut by 1 base, the J end by 3 bases, with 7 bases between. The CDR3 is 12 residues long. The CDR3: CAWSAGSYEQYF. The CDR3, as DNA: TGTGCCTGGAGTGCTGGTAGCTACGAGCAGTACTTC.